The 30 T cell receptor beta chains below were found in one sample sequenced in a study of PD-L1 blockade in urothelial cancer. Clones were read by immunoSEQ multiplex PCR, and TCRdb kept only the in-frame ones, dropping some. Here the sample spans 50,000 or so clones, approximately 86% being singletons. As for time point: peripheral blood 6 weeks after treatment start. Source: PBMCs, taken around atezolizumab (anti-PD-L1) treatment. The receptors were sampled from a man aged 55 to 69 with urothelial cancer.

This clone is a singleton in its sample. This chain uses TRBV11-3 with TRBJ1-2; D uncertain. This CDR3 has 14 amino acids. Between the trimmed V and J ends, which lost 6 bases and 2 bases, there was a span of 13 bases. Germline V gene lookup returns CDR1 SGHNT and CDR2 YENEEA. Here the CDR3 reads CASSPSTGNYGYTF. DNA of the CDR3: TGTGCCAGCAGTCCATCGACTGGGAACTATGGCTACACCTTC.

The CDR3 here is CASSPVRYTEAFF. CDR3 nucleotide sequence: TGTGCCAGCAGCCCCGTCAGGTACACTGAAGCTTTCTTT. The chain joins TRBV6-5 to TRBJ1-1; D ambiguous. This CDR3 has 13 residues. CDR1 is MNHEY and CDR2 is SVGAGI in the germline V gene. V was pared by 6 bases and J by 3 bases, with 11 bases between.

This sequence joins TRBV6-1 and TRBJ1-3; tentative D call: TRBD1 (6 bases). There are 14 residues in the CDR3. V lost 6 bases and J 3 bases, leaving 12 bases between the germline ends. Germline V gives CDR1 MNHNS, CDR2 SASEGT. The CDR3 DNA follows: TGTGCCAGCAGGCCAGGGGTACGTGGAAACACCATATATTTT. It codes for CASRPGVRGNTIYF.

The V and J genes are TRBV6-1 and TRBJ2-5, with 8 positions matching TRBD2. Germline assignment: CDR1 MNHNS and CDR2 SASEGT. The CDR3 totals 18 residues. After removal of 1 base from V and 2 bases from J, the junction contained 12 bases not matched to a gene. In DNA, the CDR3 is TGTGCCAGCAGTGAAGAACGGGGGGGGCCAACTAGGCAAGAGACCCAGTACTTC. It codes for CASSEERGGPTRQETQYF.

The V gene is TRBV6-5, the J gene TRBJ2-7; a possible D gene is TRBD1 (6 bases). V was cut by 6 bases and J by 1 base, with 10 bases left in between. The V gene's germline CDR1 is MNHEY and CDR2 SVGAGI. This CDR3 spans 13 amino acids. CDR3 bases: TGTGCCAGCAGACAAGGACAGTCCTACGAGCAGTACTTC. This encodes CASRQGQSYEQYF.

The V gene is TRBV19, the J gene TRBJ2-7; D is undetermined. CDR1 and CDR2 (germline): LNHDA, SQIVND (reference sequence). The CDR3 covers 15 residues. V was shortened by 1 base and J by 2 bases, with 12 bases between the two germline ends. CDR3 amino acids: CASSIGAGETYEQYF. Written as DNA, the CDR3 is TGTGCCAGTAGTATAGGGGCAGGTGAAACCTACGAGCAGTACTTC.

V gene TRBV11-3 combines with J gene TRBJ2-7; D may be TRBD2 (6 bases). Germline CDR1 is SGHNT and CDR2 is YENEEA. CDR3 length: 15 amino acids. Trimming took off 5 bases at V and 0 bases at J, with 14 bases between the two ends. CDR3 in DNA: TGTGCCAGCAGCCGCGCGGGACTTTTCTCCTACGAGCAGTACTTC. Protein sequence: CASSRAGLFSYEQYF.

This chain links TRBV7-3 with TRBJ1-2, with a tentative D call TRBD1 (5 bases). CDR3 length equals 18 residues. V was pared by 2 bases and J by 2 bases, with 21 bases between. CDR1 and CDR2 from the germline V gene are SGHTA and FQGTGA. CDR3 DNA sequence: TGTGCCAGCAGCTTAGGAGGGGAACCCAGCCTACGAAACTATGGCTACACCTTC. It yields the protein CASSLGGEPSLRNYGYTF.

This chain connects TRBV2 to TRBJ2-7, with D possibly being TRBD2 (7 bases). The CDR3 runs 15 residues. Germline V gene data show CDR1 as SNHLY and CDR2 as FYNNEI. Trimming stripped 0 bases from V and 3 bases from J, with 12 bases between. The CDR3 coding sequence is TGTGCCAGCAGTGAAGCGGCGGGGGCGAGCTACGAGCAGTACTTC. Its protein product is CASSEAAGASYEQYF. Drawing the rest from reference TRBV2 and TRBJ2-7, the complete variable domain is EPEVTQTPSHQVTQMGQEVILRCVPISNHLYFYWYRQILGQKVEFLVSFYNNEISEKSEIFDDQFSVERPDGSNFTLKIRSTKLEDSAMYFCASSEAAGASYEQYFGPGTRLTVT.

This chain uses TRBV9 with TRBJ2-7, with 7 bases lining up with TRBD1. With V trimmed by 2 bases and J by 0 bases, 5 bases remained unmatched. The CDR3 is made up of 15 amino acids. Germline V gene lookup returns CDR1 SGDLS and CDR2 YYNGEE. DNA for the CDR3: TGTGCCAGCAGCGTCGGCCCAGGGGGCTCCTACGAGCAGTACTTC. Protein product: CASSVGPGGSYEQYF.

The chain's CDR3 is CASSGPRMGEQYF. The CDR3 region has the DNA TGTGCCAGCAGCGGCCCGAGGATGGGTGAGCAGTACTTC. This chain connects TRBV6-5 to TRBJ2-7, with D hard to call. The CDR3 length is 13 residues. V gave up 6 bases and J gave up 7 bases, with 16 bases separating them. CDR1 is MNHEY and CDR2 is SVGAGI in the germline V gene.

V is TRBV5-1 and J is TRBJ1-4, with a weak D call TRBD1 (6 bases). V shed 0 bases and J shed 0 bases, with 12 bases lying between them. The CDR3 sequence is 17 residues long. Germline CDR1 SGHRS, CDR2 YFSETQ. The CDR3 reads CASSLVGAGATNEKLFF. CDR3 DNA: TGCGCCAGCAGCTTGGTGGGGGCTGGGGCAACTAATGAAAAACTGTTTTTT.

The genes are TRBV30 and TRBJ1-3; 11 nucleotides agree with TRBD1. This CDR3 region has 14 residues. Germline lookup yields CDR1 GTSNPN and CDR2 SVGIG (reference sequence). The junction had 6 bases not matched to a gene; V was cut back by 3 bases and J by 8 bases. The CDR3, as DNA: TGTGCCTGGAGCCGGACAGGGGGCGCAGACACCATATATTTT. Its translation is CAWSRTGGADTIYF. Complete variable domain (other parts from reference TRBV30 and TRBJ1-3): SQTIHQWPATLVQPVGSPLSLECTVEGTSNPNLYWYRQAAGRGLQLLFYSVGIGQISSEVPQNLSASRPQDRQFILSSKKLLLSDSGFYLCAWSRTGGADTIYFGEGSWLTVV.

The rearrangement uses TRBV6-1 and TRBJ1-1; TRBD1 matches 9 bases. V shed 3 bases and J 3 bases; nucleotides not matched to a gene: 2. Germline V lookup: CDR1 MNHNS, CDR2 SASEGT. There are 14 residues in the CDR3. CDR3 in amino acids: CASSEGQGYTEAFF. CDR3 sequence (DNA): TGTGCCAGCAGTGAGGGACAGGGTTACACTGAAGCTTTCTTT.

The chain carries TRBV6-5 and TRBJ1-3; 11 nucleotides agree with TRBD1. With V trimmed by 6 bases and J by 3 bases, 1 base remained unmatched. Per the germline V gene, CDR1 is MNHEY and CDR2 is SVGAGI. The CDR3 runs 14 residues. The CDR3 DNA reads TGTGCCAGCAGGGACAGGGGGCTTGGAAACACCATATATTTT. It is translated as CASRDRGLGNTIYF.

This clone was found once. This chain uses TRBV4-2 with TRBJ2-5; 12 bases agree with TRBD2. The length of the CDR3 is 18 residues. Trimming removed 6 bases from V and 5 bases from J; junction bases left unmatched: 16. Germline CDR1 is LGHNA and CDR2 is YNFKEQ. The CDR3 region is CASSPNVGLAGQTETQYF. The CDR3 nucleotides read TGTGCCAGCAGTCCCAACGTGGGACTAGCGGGCCAGACGGAGACCCAGTACTTC.

This clone showed up just once. This rearrangement joins TRBV2 to TRBJ1-5; 7 bases are a match to TRBD1. This CDR3 has 16 residues. Trimming removed 1 base from V and 2 bases from J; junction bases left unmatched: 5. Per the germline V gene, CDR1 is SNHLY and CDR2 is FYNNEI. The CDR3 is CASSEDRGFGNQPQHF. Here the CDR3 DNA reads TGTGCCAGCAGTGAAGACAGGGGTTTCGGCAATCAGCCCCAGCATTTT.

This clone appeared once. The chain employs TRBV9 and TRBJ2-1; 7 bases are a match to TRBD2. This CDR3 contains 15 residues. The ends lost 0 bases at V and 7 bases at J; junction bases unmatched: 7. Germline loops: CDR1 SGDLS, CDR2 YYNGEE. CDR3 loop: CASSVGLAEYNEQFF. CDR3 DNA sequence: TGTGCCAGCAGCGTAGGGCTAGCGGAATATAATGAGCAGTTCTTC.

The J gene is TRBJ2-1, the V gene TRBV5-1; 8 bases are a match to TRBD1. V lost 4 bases to trimming and J lost 5 bases; unmatched junction nucleotides: 11. The CDR3 is made up of 16 amino acids. Germline CDR1 is SGHRS and CDR2 is YFSETQ. For the CDR3, the DNA is TGCGCCAGCAGCGGCCCGGACAGGGTCGCGGACAATGAGCAGTTCTTC. It codes for CASSGPDRVADNEQFF.

The genes are TRBV18 and TRBJ2-5; 11 bases map to TRBD2. The germline gives CDR1 KGHSH, CDR2 LQKENI. This CDR3 is built from 14 residues. J lost 5 bases, V lost 5 bases, and 4 bases had no gene match. The chain's CDR3 is CASSTTSGEETQYF. DNA for the CDR3: TGTGCCAGCTCAACGACTAGCGGGGAGGAGACCCAGTACTTC.

This rearrangement joins TRBV30 to TRBJ1-1; 7 bases line up with TRBD1. After removal of 4 bases from V and 2 bases from J, the junction contained 7 bases not matched to a gene. The CDR3 is 14 amino acids. The germline CDR1 and CDR2 sequences are GTSNPN and SVGIG (reference sequence). CDR3 amino acids: CAWKGDRLNTEAFF. The CDR3 DNA sequence: TGTGCCTGGAAGGGGGACAGATTAAACACTGAAGCTTTCTTT.

DNA of the CDR3: TGTGCCTACAGCTCTGGAAACACCATATATTTT. The encoded protein is CAYSSGNTIYF. V is TRBV5-4 and J is TRBJ1-3; D uncertain. There are 11 residues in the CDR3. Germline assignment: CDR1 SGHNT and CDR2 YYREEE (reference sequence). Trimming removed 10 bases from V and 0 bases from J, with 5 bases in between.

The V and J genes are TRBV2 and TRBJ1-1, with 11 nucleotides matching TRBD1. With V trimmed by 2 bases and J by 4 bases, 6 bases remained unmatched. In germline, CDR1 is SNHLY, CDR2 FYNNEI. This CDR3 has 16 amino acids. The DNA of the CDR3 is TGTGCCAGCAGTGAAACCGGGACAGGGGGGAGCACTGAAGCTTTCTTT. Amino acids: CASSETGTGGSTEAFF.

This chain joins TRBV7-9 and TRBJ2-7; TRBD1 matches 8 bases. V was clipped by 5 bases and J by 6 bases; unmatched bases: 12. Per the germline V gene, CDR1 is SEHNR and CDR2 is FQNEAQ (reference sequence). This CDR3 comprises 15 residues. The CDR3, as DNA: TGTGCCAGCAGCCGACAGAGGGGGACAGGTGCCGAGCAGTACTTC. Amino acids: CASSRQRGTGAEQYF.

V and J are TRBV7-6 and TRBJ2-3; D is unresolved. CDR1 is SGHVS, CDR2 FNYEAQ, per germline. V was shortened by 5 bases and J by 5 bases, with 20 bases between the two germline ends. This CDR3 comprises 16 residues. The CDR3 region has the DNA TGTGCCAGCAGCGTTTTTCGGAGCTCGGTTGGAGATACGCAGTATTTT. Its protein is CASSVFRSSVGDTQYF.

This chain links TRBV7-9 with TRBJ2-5; D perhaps matches TRBD2 (6 bases). Trimming left V 1 base short and J 5 bases short, with 14 bases between. The CDR3 has 15 amino acids. CDR1 and CDR2 (germline): SEHNR, FQNEAQ (reference sequence). This CDR3 is CASSLGWGGAETQYF. CDR3 DNA: TGTGCCAGCAGCTTAGGATGGGGAGGAGCTGAGACCCAGTACTTC.

The chain recombines TRBV30 with TRBJ1-2; possible D gene TRBD1, 5 bases. This CDR3 comprises 14 residues. Trimming removed 5 bases from V and 4 bases from J, with 17 bases in between. Per the germline V gene, CDR1 is GTSNPN and CDR2 is SVGIG (reference sequence). The CDR3 coding sequence is TGTGCCTGGGCGGGGGGAAGGGGTTTCTATGGCTACACCTTC. Its translation is CAWAGGRGFYGYTF.

This chain uses TRBV30 with TRBJ2-7; 7 bases match TRBD2. Germline V gives CDR1 GTSNPN, CDR2 SVGIG (reference sequence). The CDR3 runs 15 residues. The V segment lost 2 bases and the J segment 3 bases; nucleotides outside the gene matches: 10. CDR3: CAWSPKLAFNYEQYF. Written as DNA, the CDR3 is TGTGCCTGGAGTCCAAAACTAGCGTTTAACTACGAGCAGTACTTC.

The table lists this clone with a count of one. This chain links TRBV4-1 with TRBJ1-3, with 7 bases aligning to TRBD1. V gave up 2 bases and J gave up 4 bases; unmatched junction bases: 8. Germline V lookup: CDR1 MGHRA, CDR2 YSYEKL. CDR3 length: 16 amino acids. The CDR3 DNA reads as TGCGCCAGCAGCCAATGGGGAGGACAGGCGGGAAACACCATATATTTT. As protein: CASSQWGGQAGNTIYF.

In its sample, this clone was seen once. The gene calls are TRBV4-3 and TRBJ1-2; D is perhaps TRBD1 (5 bases). This CDR3 spans 16 amino acids. The germline V and J ends were trimmed by 0 bases and 3 bases, with 14 bases remaining between them. Germline V gene lookup returns CDR1 LGHNA and CDR2 YSLEER. The CDR3 DNA reads as TGCGCCAGCAGCCAAGACGGAGGGGCGAATTACTATGGCTACACCTTC. Translating gives CASSQDGGANYYGYTF.